Listed below are T cell receptor beta chains from one sample, sequenced in a study of cytomegalovirus exposure and HLA in healthy donors. Data came from immunoSEQ multiplex PCR; TCRdb stores just in-frame clones and leaves some out. The sample comprises some 77,000 clones, around 96% of which are singletons, and 1.4% rests with the top ten. Material: PBMCs. These TCRs come from a man aged 18 to 29 in good health and CMV-seropositive. Both conserved end residues are part of each CDR3. A D gene is named only where the DNA matches it firmly. Part of the rows lack a size; the others show once, few, many or a class for expanded clones.

j_call	d_call	clone_size	v_call	cdr3_nt	cdr3_aa
TRBJ2-2	TRBD2	.	TRBV19	TGTGCCAGTAGTATGGGAGTAGCGGGTAGGACCGGGGAGCTGTTTTTT	CASSMGVAGRTGELFF
TRBJ1-2	TRBD1	.	TRBV5-1	TGCGCCAGCAGCTTCGATGGACAGGGCCCCGGCTACACCTTC	CASSFDGQGPGYTF
TRBJ2-7	.	.	TRBV27	TGTGCCAGCAGTTTCTTACGGGACATCTTACGCGAGCAGTACTTC	CASSFLRDILREQYF
TRBJ2-2	.	.	TRBV11-2	TGTGCCAGCAGCTTTGACTTCGTTGGCGGGGAGCTGTTTTTT	CASSFDFVGGELFF
TRBJ2-1	TRBD2	.	TRBV28	TGTGCCAGCAGTTTAGCCGGGACTAGCGTGGCCGATGAGCAGTTCTTC	CASSLAGTSVADEQFF
TRBJ2-5	.	.	TRBV5-4	TGTGCCAGCAGCTTGGCCAGGGGCAGGGACACCCAAGAGACCCAGTACTTC	CASSLARGRDTQETQYF
TRBJ1-6	.	.	TRBV7-2	TGTGCCAGCAGCCCCTCACCGGTTCCCAATTCACCCCTCCACTTT	CASSPSPVPNSPLHF
TRBJ2-7	.	.	TRBV2	TGTGCCAGCAGTGAGGCGCAGGCCTTTTCGCAGCAGTACTTC	CASSEAQAFSQQYF
TRBJ2-1	TRBD1	.	TRBV7-3	TGTGCCAGCAGCTTAGCCCGGGACAGCCCTTTTGAGCAGTTCTTC	CASSLARDSPFEQFF
TRBJ2-3	TRBD1	.	TRBV6-1	TGTGCCAGCAGTGCTGGTAGGGGGCTTACAGATACGCAGTATTTT	CASSAGRGLTDTQYF
TRBJ2-3	TRBD2	.	TRBV7-6	TGTGCCAGCAGCCCCACGGGAGGAGGGGATACGCAGTATTTT	CASSPTGGGDTQYF
TRBJ1-5	.	once	TRBV7-8	TGTGCCAGCAGCCGAGGGGGGGCAATTCTCGATCAGCCCCAGCATTTT	CASSRGGAILDQPQHF
TRBJ2-1	TRBD2	.	TRBV6-5	TGTGCCAGCAGTTACTCGACGCGGGGGGGTTACAATGAGCAGTTCTTC	CASSYSTRGGYNEQFF
TRBJ2-3	.	.	TRBV9	TGTGCCAGCAGCGTAGCCATAGGCACAGATACGCAGTATTTT	CASSVAIGTDTQYF
TRBJ2-7	.	.	TRBV6-5	TGTGCCAGCAGGGAAACAGGGTTCAACGAGCAGTACTTC	CASRETGFNEQYF
TRBJ2-3	.	.	TRBV28	TGTGCCAGCAGTGCCCCGGGGGGCGGGCAGACAGATACGCAGTATTTT	CASSAPGGGQTDTQYF
TRBJ1-1	.	.	TRBV6-6	TGTGCCAGCAGTTACGGGGACTGGGAGGGAGCTTTCTTT	CASSYGDWEGAFF
TRBJ1-4	.	.	TRBV10-3	TGTGCCATCAGTGCCGCCGAGGGAGGGAATGAAAAACTGTTTTTT	CAISAAEGGNEKLFF
TRBJ1-5	.	.	TRBV6-1	TGTGCCAGCAGGGATACAGGGCCCAATCAGCCCCAGCATTTT	CASRDTGPNQPQHF
TRBJ1-1	TRBD1	once	TRBV19	TGTGCCAGTAGTATACCCGGGACAGCAGCGAACACTGAAGCTTTCTTT	CASSIPGTAANTEAFF
TRBJ1-3	.	.	TRBV10-3	TGTGCCATCAGTGAATCGGGTTCGGGTGTGGATTTT	CAISESGSGVDF
TRBJ2-2	.	.	TRBV5-6	TGTGCCAGCAGCTTCGACAGTTCAGGGGAGCTGTTTTTT	CASSFDSSGELFF
TRBJ1-2	.	.	TRBV6-6	TGTGCCAGCGTTGGCGGAGGGGTAAACTATGGCTACACCTTC	CASVGGGVNYGYTF
TRBJ2-7	TRBD2	.	TRBV15	TGTGCCACCAGCATTGAACACGGGAGGGTTTCCTACGAGCAGTACTTC	CATSIEHGRVSYEQYF
TRBJ1-2	.	.	TRBV28	TGTGCCAGCAGTTTACGGGGGGCGTACTATGGCTACACCTTC	CASSLRGAYYGYTF
TRBJ2-3	TRBD1	.	TRBV5-1	TGCGCCAGCAGCTTGAAACCAGGGGGCACCACAGATACGCAGTATTTT	CASSLKPGGTTDTQYF
TRBJ2-1	.	.	TRBV6-5	TGTGCCAGCAGTTACGAAGGGGCGCAGAATGAGCAGTTCTTC	CASSYEGAQNEQFF
TRBJ2-7	TRBD2	.	TRBV29-1	TGCAGCGTAAGCGGGGGGTACTACGAGCAGTACTTC	CSVSGGYYEQYF
TRBJ2-1	TRBD2	.	TRBV2	TGTGCCAGCGGACTAGCGGGGTTTAATGAGCAGTTCTTC	CASGLAGFNEQFF
TRBJ2-3	.	.	TRBV7-2	TGTGCCAGCAGCTTATCCGGAGATACGCAGTATTTT	CASSLSGDTQYF
TRBJ2-5	TRBD2	.	TRBV5-4	TGTGCCAGCAGCTCCCGGACTAGCGGGGGGCCCCACCTAGAGACCCAGTACTTC	CASSSRTSGGPHLETQYF